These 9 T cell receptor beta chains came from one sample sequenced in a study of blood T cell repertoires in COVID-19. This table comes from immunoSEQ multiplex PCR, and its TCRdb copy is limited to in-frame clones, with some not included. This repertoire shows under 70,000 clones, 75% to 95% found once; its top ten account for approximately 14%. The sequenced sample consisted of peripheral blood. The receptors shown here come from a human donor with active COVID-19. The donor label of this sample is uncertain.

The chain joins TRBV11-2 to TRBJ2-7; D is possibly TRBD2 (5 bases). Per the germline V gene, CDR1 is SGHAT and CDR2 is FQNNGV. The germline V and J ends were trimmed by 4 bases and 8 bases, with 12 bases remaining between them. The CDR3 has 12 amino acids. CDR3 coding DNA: TGTGCCAGCAGCTCCGGAGGTCTAAAGCAGTACTTC. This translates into CASSSGGLKQYF.

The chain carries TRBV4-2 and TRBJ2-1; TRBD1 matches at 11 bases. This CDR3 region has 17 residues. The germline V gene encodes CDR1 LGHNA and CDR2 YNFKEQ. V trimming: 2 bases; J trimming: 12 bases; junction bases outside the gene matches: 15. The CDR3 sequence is CASSQSKSGTGGLSQFF. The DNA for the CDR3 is TGTGCCAGCAGCCAATCAAAATCCGGGACAGGGGGTTTATCGCAGTTCTTC.

The CDR3 DNA follows: TGTGCCAGCAGCGGGGGACAGGGCTACGAGCAGTACGTC. It yields the protein CASSGGQGYEQYV. The chain carries TRBV7-8 and TRBJ2-7, with 9 bases that match TRBD1. Trimming took 5 bases from V and 3 from J; bases not matched to a gene: 2. Germline V gene lookup returns CDR1 SGHVS and CDR2 FQNEAQ. The CDR3 runs to 13 residues.

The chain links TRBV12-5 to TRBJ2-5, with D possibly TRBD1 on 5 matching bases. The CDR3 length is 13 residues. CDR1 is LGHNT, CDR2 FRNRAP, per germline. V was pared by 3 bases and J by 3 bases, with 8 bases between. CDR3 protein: CASGLGREETQYF. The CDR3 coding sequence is TGTGCTAGTGGTTTAGGCAGGGAAGAGACCCAGTACTTC.

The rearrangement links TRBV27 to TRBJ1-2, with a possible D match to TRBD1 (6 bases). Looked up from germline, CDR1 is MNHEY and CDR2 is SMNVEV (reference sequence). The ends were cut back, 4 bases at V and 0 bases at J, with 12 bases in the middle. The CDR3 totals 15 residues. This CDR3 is CASSSLDRANYGYTF. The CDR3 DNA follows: TGTGCCAGCAGTTCGCTGGACAGAGCTAACTATGGCTACACCTTC.

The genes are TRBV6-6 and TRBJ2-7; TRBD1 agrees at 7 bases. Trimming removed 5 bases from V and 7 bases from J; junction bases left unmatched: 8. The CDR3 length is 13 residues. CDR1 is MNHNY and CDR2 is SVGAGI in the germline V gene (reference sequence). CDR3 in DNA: TGTGCCAGCAGTCGGGACAGCCCTTCTGAGCAGTACTTC. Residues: CASSRDSPSEQYF.

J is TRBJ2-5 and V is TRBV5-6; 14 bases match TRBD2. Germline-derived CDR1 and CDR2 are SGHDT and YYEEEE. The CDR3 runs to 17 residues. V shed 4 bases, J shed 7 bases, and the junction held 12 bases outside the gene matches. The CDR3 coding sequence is TGTGCCAGCAGCGGAACTCCGGGACTAGCGGGAGAACGGACCCAGTACTTC. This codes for CASSGTPGLAGERTQYF.

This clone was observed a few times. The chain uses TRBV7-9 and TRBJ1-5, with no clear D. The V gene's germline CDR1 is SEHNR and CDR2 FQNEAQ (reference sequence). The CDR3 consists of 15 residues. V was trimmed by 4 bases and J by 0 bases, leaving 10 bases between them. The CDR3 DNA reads TGTGCCAGCAGCTACGATGGCCCTAGCAATCAGCCCCAGCATTTT. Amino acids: CASSYDGPSNQPQHF.

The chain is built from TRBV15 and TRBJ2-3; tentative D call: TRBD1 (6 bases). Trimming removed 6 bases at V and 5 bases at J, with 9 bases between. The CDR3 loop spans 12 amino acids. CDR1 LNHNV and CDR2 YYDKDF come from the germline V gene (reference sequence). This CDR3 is CATSRTEDTQYF. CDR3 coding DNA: TGTGCCACCAGTAGGACAGAAGATACGCAGTATTTT. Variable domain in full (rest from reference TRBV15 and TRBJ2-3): DAMVIQNPRYQVTQFGKPVTLSCSQTLNHNVMYWYQQKSSQAPKLLFHYYDKDFNNEADTPDNFQSRRPNTSFCFLDIRSPGLGDTAMYLCATSRTEDTQYFGPGTRLTVL.